Below are 3 T cell receptor beta chains sequenced from a single sample in a study of vaccination effects on CD4 cells after COVID-19. Antigen-specific CD4+ T cell clonotypes were called by their expansion after viral peptide-pool culture in ViraFEST. Once cultured for 10 days, the cells underwent separation to obtain CD4+ T cells. Testing of the vaccine recipients showed negative nucleocapsid antibodies and no prior SARS-CoV-2 infection. Using immunoSEQ multiplex PCR, the repertoire was profiled, and TCRdb retains in-frame clones only, with some absent. The sample has about 52,000 clones; about four fifths are singletons. No antigen has been identified for these receptors. This material consisted of CD4+ T cells from PBMCs cultured with HCoV-OC43 spike peptides, taken before COVID-19 vaccination. Specified subset: HCoV-OC43 spike overlapping peptide pool stimulation. The receptor set was obtained from a human donor who received a COVID-19 vaccine.

The count of this clone is one. The genes are TRBV18 and TRBJ2-5; 10 positions agree with TRBD1. The CDR3 has 16 amino acids. Germline V lookup: CDR1 KGHSH, CDR2 LQKENI. Trimming cost V 6 bases and J 5 bases; bases outside gene matches: 12. In DNA form, the CDR3 reads TGTGCCAGCTCTCAACACCCGGGACAGGGGAAGGAGACCCAGTACTTC. Translation gives CASSQHPGQGKETQYF.

This chain links TRBV5-5 with TRBJ2-5; a weak D match, TRBD1 (5 bases). CDR1 and CDR2 from the germline V gene are SGHKS and YYEKEE (reference sequence). Deletions cut 4 bases from V and 5 bases from J, with 12 bases between. CDR3 size: 13 residues. CDR3 loop: CASSQGAGETQYF. The CDR3 DNA is TGTGCCAGCAGCCAAGGGGCAGGGGAGACCCAGTACTTC.

J is TRBJ1-3 and V is TRBV7-2; 8 bases match TRBD1. The CDR3 runs to 14 residues. The trim removed 1 base at V and 5 bases at J, leaving 1 base unmatched. Germline V gene sequence: CDR1 SGHTA, CDR2 FQGNSA. The CDR3 coding sequence is TGTGCCAGCAGCTTAGGGACAGGGCGAAACACCATATATTTT. It yields the protein CASSLGTGRNTIYF.